This T cell receptor (beta chain) was identified in a study of CD8 T cells in ankylosing spondylitis. Study-wide findings and caveats: Blood from ankylosing spondylitis patients appeared to carry a characteristic eight-variant TCR beta motif.

This CDR3 region has 14 residues. Trimming left V 6 bases short and J 4 bases short, with 19 bases between. Germline CDR1 reads SQVTM; CDR2 reads ANQGSEA. This clonotype was detected a few times. Its antigen is not identified. TCRdb analysed the 5' RACE reads with MiXCR anew, one entry per CDR3 protein. The data contain about 750,000 distinct CDR3 sequences, 15% to 20% of them singletons. The chain couples TRBV29-1 to TRBJ2-7, with D perhaps TRBD1 (6 bases). The source material was blood, either unsorted or a sorted T cell fraction (not recorded which). This clonotype originated in a male donor with ankylosing spondylitis. CDR3 region: CSVTPGTGKYEQYF. CDR3 nucleotide sequence: TGCAGCGTGACTCCCGGTACAGGGAAATACGAGCAGTACTTC.